The 2 T cell receptor beta chains listed next were all sequenced from one sample in a study of blood T cell repertoires in COVID-19. Using immunoSEQ multiplex PCR, the repertoire was profiled, and TCRdb retains in-frame clones only, with some absent. The sample includes more than 200,000 clones, roughly nine tenths seen only once; the top ten take nearly 6.5%. Sequencing was done on a sample of PBMCs or T cells enriched from blood (not recorded which). The receptor set was obtained from a woman in her twenties or thirties with acute COVID-19.

V and J are TRBV5-6 and TRBJ2-7, with 7 bases identical to TRBD2. There are 14 residues in the CDR3. The V segment lost 2 bases and the J segment 4 bases; nucleotides outside the gene matches: 6. Per germline, CDR1 SGHDT and CDR2 YYEEEE. The CDR3 reads CASSFGGGEYEQYF. The CDR3 region has the DNA TGTGCCAGCAGCTTCGGGGGAGGGGAGTACGAGCAGTACTTC. Looking up the rest from reference TRBV5-6 and TRBJ2-7 gives the full variable domain: DAGVTQSPTHLIKTRGQQVTLRCSPKSGHDTVSWYQQALGQGPQFIFQYYEEEERQRGNFPDRFSGHQFPNYSSELNVNALLLGDSALYLCASSFGGGEYEQYFGPGTRLTVT.

This rearrangement joins TRBV6-5 to TRBJ2-1; 14 nucleotides match TRBD2. Germline-derived CDR1 and CDR2 are MNHEY and SVGAGI. V lost 10 bases, J lost 6 bases, and 8 bases stayed unmatched. This CDR3 contains 15 residues. As DNA, the CDR3 is TGTGCCACCGAGGGACTAGCGGGGGACATCAATGAGCAGTTCTTC. As protein: CATEGLAGDINEQFF.